Shown below are 25 T cell receptor beta chains from a single sample sequenced in a study of T cell clonotyping in hematopoietic cell transplantation. Described time point: recipient sample about 28 days before transplant, after cytoreduction. TCRdb's table, derived via immunoSEQ multiplex PCR, lists solely in-frame clones and lacks some. The table lists roughly 48,000 clones, approximately 80% of them singletons. The sample was peripheral blood mononuclear cells, taken before stem cell transplant. Receptors were obtained from a man aged 60-69 years with myelodysplastic syndrome. Some clones in this sample may be carry-over from other donors' samples.

The CDR3 DNA follows: TGCGCCAGCAGCTTGGAGGGGGCTCAAGAGACCCAGTACTTC. Its translation is CASSLEGAQETQYF. The V call is TRBV5-1, the J call TRBJ2-5, with TRBD1 matching 7 bases. The CDR3 runs 14 residues. The germline CDR1 and CDR2 sequences are SGHRS and YFSETQ. Losses at the gene ends were 0 bases for V and 2 bases for J; bases not matched to a gene: 1.

The chain has TRBV10-3 and TRBJ1-2; TRBD1 matches 8 bases. The V gene's germline CDR1 is ENHRY and CDR2 SYGVKD. The CDR3 has 12 amino acids. V shed 6 bases and J 7 bases; nucleotides not matched to a gene: 4. The CDR3 DNA is TGTGCCATCAGACAGGGGGGCAGTGGCTACACCTTC. Its translation is CAIRQGGSGYTF.

In this sample, this clone turned up once. This chain connects TRBV18 to TRBJ1-1; possibly TRBD1 for D (5 bases). The CDR3 runs to 13 residues. Per germline, CDR1 KGHSH and CDR2 LQKENI. With 3 bases removed from V and 6 bases from J, the gap between germline ends came to 11 bases. CDR3 region: CASSPKGSSEAFF. DNA of the CDR3: TGTGCCAGCTCACCCAAGGGGTCCTCTGAAGCTTTCTTT.

The chain employs TRBV7-8 and TRBJ1-5, with D tentatively TRBD1 (6 bases). In germline, CDR1 is SGHVS, CDR2 FQNEAQ. The CDR3 covers 12 residues. Trimming took off 3 bases at V and 11 bases at J, with 11 bases between the two ends. DNA for the CDR3: TGTGCCAGCAGCTTTCAGGGGTATTCCCAGCATTTT. Its translation is CASSFQGYSQHF.

The J gene is TRBJ1-2, the V gene TRBV7-2, with D possibly being TRBD1 (6 bases). CDR1 is SGHTA and CDR2 is FQGNSA in the germline V gene. The CDR3 totals 14 residues. Trimming cost V 4 bases and J 2 bases, with 11 bases left between them. CDR3 residues: CASSYGGGNYGYTF. The CDR3 DNA follows: TGTGCCAGCAGCTACGGAGGGGGGAACTATGGCTACACCTTC.

The chain uses TRBV10-3 and TRBJ2-3; 10 bases match TRBD2. CDR1 is ENHRY and CDR2 is SYGVKD in the germline V gene. The V segment lost 10 bases and the J segment 1 base; nucleotides outside the gene matches: 8. The CDR3 runs 15 residues. The CDR3 nucleotides are TGTGCCAGCCTCTCTAGCGGGGGTGGCACAGATACGCAGTATTTT. It is translated as CASLSSGGGTDTQYF.

The chain uses TRBV5-1 and TRBJ2-5; TRBD2 matches 15 bases. The germline V gene has CDR1 SGHRS and CDR2 YFSETQ. V trimming: 0 bases; J trimming: 2 bases; junction bases outside the gene matches: 8. The CDR3 contains 19 residues. CDR3 in amino acids: CASSLARGLAGGSQETQYF. The CDR3 nucleotides read TGCGCCAGCAGCTTGGCCAGGGGACTAGCGGGGGGTTCTCAAGAGACCCAGTACTTC.

On this clone: Other DNA sequences in the same sample also yield this CDR3. The V gene is TRBV19, the J gene TRBJ2-3, with 10 bases fitting TRBD2. The V gene end was trimmed by 3 bases and the J gene end by 3 bases; junction bases not matched to a gene: 0. This CDR3 comprises 14 residues. Per germline, CDR1 LNHDA and CDR2 SQIVND (reference sequence). Here the CDR3 reads CASSISGGTDTQYF. CDR3 in DNA: TGTGCCAGTAGTATTAGCGGGGGGACAGATACGCAGTATTTT.

This sequence joins TRBV14 and TRBJ2-2, with D perhaps TRBD1 or TRBD2 (5 bases each). Germline lookup yields CDR1 SGHDN and CDR2 FVKESK. The CDR3 length is 15 residues. V shed 4 bases and J shed 2 bases, with 11 bases lying between them. The CDR3 DNA reads as TGTGCCAGCAGCCCCGGGACCCGAAACACCGGGGAGCTGTTTTTT. Encoded protein: CASSPGTRNTGELFF. The complete variable domain, with remaining parts taken from reference TRBV14 and TRBJ2-2, reads EAGVTQFPSHSVIEKGQTVTLRCDPISGHDNLYWYRRVMGKEIKFLLHFVKESKQDESGMPNNRFLAERTGGTYSTLKVQPAELEDSGVYFCASSPGTRNTGELFFGEGSRLTVL.

The chain is built from TRBV4-3 and TRBJ2-2; D gene unclear. CDR3 length equals 14 residues. V lost 3 bases, J lost 1 base, and 6 bases lay in between. Germline values: CDR1 LGHNA, CDR2 YSLEER. The CDR3 DNA follows: TGCGCCAGCAGCCAGGCCGGGAACACCGGGGAGCTGTTTTTT. Encoded protein: CASSQAGNTGELFF.

This clone was counted a few times. The chain has TRBV5-5 and TRBJ2-7; no firm D call. Trimming shortened V by 4 bases and J by 3 bases, and 11 bases separated the two germline ends. Germline values: CDR1 SGHKS, CDR2 YYEKEE (reference sequence). The CDR3 length is 13 residues. The CDR3 region is CASSQDGYYEQYF. The CDR3 DNA sequence: TGTGCCAGCAGCCAGGACGGCTACTACGAGCAGTACTTC.

The chain recombines TRBV19 with TRBJ2-5; D possibly corresponds to TRBD2 (6 bases). This CDR3 is built from 19 residues. Germline V gene sequence: CDR1 LNHDA, CDR2 SQIVND (reference sequence). V lost 1 base and J 1 base, leaving 22 bases between the germline ends. The CDR3 DNA sequence: TGTGCCAGTAGTATAGTTCCGGGAACGACTAGGCGGGCCCAAGAGACCCAGTACTTC. This codes for CASSIVPGTTRRAQETQYF.

This chain connects TRBV5-1 to TRBJ2-5, with D hard to call. This CDR3 has 13 amino acids. Trimming removed 1 base at V and 1 base at J, with 5 bases between. Looked up from germline, CDR1 is SGHRS and CDR2 is YFSETQ. In DNA form, the CDR3 reads TGCGCCAGCAGCTTGAGGACCCAAGAGACCCAGTACTTC. The encoded protein is CASSLRTQETQYF.

The chain carries TRBV5-5 and TRBJ2-2; TRBD2 is a possible D gene (7 bases). The length of the CDR3 is 16 residues. V was shortened by 4 bases and J by 3 bases, with 16 bases between the two germline ends. Germline lookup yields CDR1 SGHKS and CDR2 YYEKEE (reference sequence). The CDR3 reads CASSPWGGRDTGELFF. CDR3 DNA sequence: TGTGCCAGCAGCCCGTGGGGGGGGCGCGACACCGGGGAGCTGTTTTTT.

The rearrangement uses TRBV29-1 and TRBJ2-7, with 7 bases identical to TRBD1. Germline CDR1 reads SQVTM; CDR2 reads ANQGSEA. The CDR3 is 11 residues long. Trimming took 6 bases from V and 5 from J; bases not matched to a gene: 4. This chain's CDR3 is CSVHRGHEQYF. In nucleotides, the CDR3 is TGCAGCGTCCACAGGGGTCACGAGCAGTACTTC.

V and J are TRBV19 and TRBJ1-2; a weak D match, TRBD1 (6 bases). Germline CDR1 reads LNHDA; CDR2 reads SQIVND (reference sequence). The CDR3 length is 15 residues. V lost 0 bases to trimming and J lost 6 bases, with 14 bases between them. CDR3 amino acids: CASSIDRGRLDGYTF. CDR3 DNA: TGTGCCAGTAGTATAGATCGGGGGCGTCTAGATGGCTACACCTTC.

The rearrangement uses TRBV6-6 and TRBJ2-7; D is uncertain. V was shortened by 0 bases and J by 0 bases, with 6 bases between the two germline ends. The V gene's germline CDR1 is MNHNY and CDR2 SVGAGI (reference sequence). This CDR3 region has 14 residues. CDR3 region: CASSYSTFSYEQYF. DNA for the CDR3: TGTGCCAGCAGTTACTCGACATTCTCCTACGAGCAGTACTTC.

This clone showed up just a few times. The J gene is TRBJ1-2, the V gene TRBV6-5, with 9 positions matching TRBD1. CDR1 is MNHEY, CDR2 SVGAGI, per germline. V was clipped by 6 bases and J by 8 bases; unmatched bases: 13. This CDR3 spans 15 amino acids. The CDR3 protein is CASSREQGALGGYTF. The CDR3 DNA follows: TGTGCCAGCAGCCGGGAACAGGGGGCTTTGGGAGGCTACACCTTC.

In its sample, this clone was seen once. The chain combines TRBV5-1 with TRBJ1-1, with D hard to call. The CDR3 covers 15 residues. The V end was cut by 4 bases, the J end by 4 bases, with 17 bases between. Germline CDR1 reads SGHRS; CDR2 reads YFSETQ. CDR3 residues: CASSNPGTKGTEAFF. CDR3 bases: TGCGCCAGCAGCAACCCGGGAACCAAGGGCACTGAAGCTTTCTTT.

A single count supports this clone. The J gene is TRBJ2-5, the V gene TRBV28; TRBD1 aligns across 9 bases. The germline CDR1 and CDR2 sequences are MDHEN and SYDVKM. With V trimmed by 5 bases and J by 5 bases, 21 bases remained unmatched. CDR3 size: 19 residues. CDR3 residues: CASSPPPGQGVSIRETQYF. In nucleotides, the CDR3 is TGTGCCAGCAGTCCCCCCCCGGGACAGGGAGTATCTATTAGGGAGACCCAGTACTTC.

The chain is built from TRBV19 and TRBJ2-6; no reliable D call. The CDR3 consists of 14 residues. V was cut by 8 bases and J by 3 bases, with 11 bases left in between. From germline, CDR1 is LNHDA and CDR2 SQIVND (reference sequence). The CDR3 nucleotides are TGTGCCAGTGCCTCGTCAGGTGGGGCCAACGTCCTGACTTTC. Amino acids: CASASSGGANVLTF.

This chain connects TRBV11-2 to TRBJ2-3; D gene ambiguous. V lost 5 bases and J 2 bases, leaving 14 bases between the germline ends. Germline CDR1 SGHAT, CDR2 FQNNGV. This CDR3 is 15 amino acids long. CDR3 DNA: TGTGCCAGCAGCAAATCCCTAGGTACCACAGATACGCAGTATTTT. Translation gives CASSKSLGTTDTQYF.

The rearrangement uses TRBV2 and TRBJ2-7; D not resolved. V lost 2 bases to trimming and J lost 6 bases, with 20 bases between them. The CDR3 runs to 16 residues. CDR1 is SNHLY, CDR2 FYNNEI, per germline. Written as DNA, the CDR3 is TGTGCCAGCAGTGAATCCTTAGTCAGAGGTCTCTCCGAGCAGTACTTC. This sequence encodes CASSESLVRGLSEQYF.

The rearrangement joins TRBV19 to TRBJ1-3; D not resolved. Trimming took 10 bases from V and 3 from J, leaving 19 bases between them. Per the germline V gene, CDR1 is LNHDA and CDR2 is SQIVND (reference sequence). CDR3 size: 15 residues. The CDR3 bases are TGTGCCACCCGACGATCTCGGGGTAATGGAAACACCATATATTTT. This encodes CATRRSRGNGNTIYF.

The V call is TRBV11-2, the J call TRBJ2-7; a weak D match, TRBD1 (5 bases). CDR1 and CDR2 (germline): SGHAT, FQNNGV. Trimming left V 3 bases short and J 7 bases short, with 10 bases between. This CDR3 has 12 residues. Here the CDR3 DNA reads TGTGCCAGCAGCTTGGCAGGGCGAGAGCAGTACTTC. This translates into CASSLAGREQYF.